This TCR beta chain emerged from a study of cytomegalovirus exposure and HLA in healthy donors. Study details: The 90 to 150 validation repertoires, a later analysis reported, used the same platform as the roughly 660 repertoires from the first cohort.

With regard to this clone: Its antigen is still unknown. The same CDR3 can be traced to other DNA sequences in this sample.

The donors belonged to the roughly 130-subject validation cohort, separate from the roughly 670-subject first cohort. The CDR3 runs to 12 residues. Germline V gene data show CDR1 as SGHDT and CDR2 as YYEEEE. The V and J ends lost 1 base and 4 bases respectively, with 5 bases between them. Study results and caveats: Many donors shared some public TCRs, even though most TCR sequences were rare. The TCR clusters that emerged in the first cohort tended, a later analysis found, to co-occur in the 120 or so validation repertoires.

Sequencing was performed with immunoSEQ multiplex PCR; in TCRdb, only in-frame clones are kept and a portion is missing. This sample yields 60,000 or so clones, of which roughly 94% are seen a single time; 2% to 2.5% belongs to the top ten. The chain carries TRBV5-6 and TRBJ2-5; no clear D gene. The receptor comes from a man aged 18-30 years in good health and CMV-seronegative. Material for sequencing was PBMCs. CDR3 nucleotides: TGTGCCAGCAGCTTGTACAGAGAGACCCAGTACTTC. Its translation: CASSLYRETQYF.